The 6 T cell receptor beta chains below all came from one sample that was sequenced in a study of T cell responses to AZD1222 COVID-19 vaccine. The method was immunoSEQ multiplex PCR; TCRdb's version includes in-frame clones alone and lacks a portion of them. The repertoire includes nearly 110,000 clones, around 90% of them detected once, and approximately 8.2% sits in the top ten. This material consisted of peripheral blood, taken 28 days after the second AZD1222 dose. The receptors shown here come from an adult who received the AZD1222 COVID-19 vaccine.

The table lists this clone with a count of one. At one end the junction does not follow the germline gene, possibly because of a read error. V gene TRBV10-3 combines with J gene TRBJ1-5; D might be TRBD1 (5 bases). Germline V lookup: CDR1 ENHRY, CDR2 SYGVKD. The CDR3 loop spans 15 amino acids. The CDR3 DNA is TGTGCCATTAGTGAAGGGGACCTAAACAATCAGCCCCAGCATTTT. Translation: CAISEGDLNNQPQHF.

The chain employs TRBV5-4 and TRBJ2-6, with 8 bases matching TRBD1. The V gene's germline CDR1 is SGHNT and CDR2 YYREEE (reference sequence). With V trimmed by 5 bases and J by 0 bases, 10 bases remained unmatched. This CDR3 region has 18 residues. The CDR3 nucleotides read TGTGCCAGCAGTAAACGAGGACAGGGTGGCTCTGGGGCCAACGTCCTGACTTTC. Amino acid sequence: CASSKRGQGGSGANVLTF.

The chain's CDR3 is CASSQSAPDSFTGNTIYF. The CDR3 region has the DNA TGCGCCAGCAGTCAATCCGCCCCGGACAGTTTTACTGGAAACACCATATATTTT. The chain employs TRBV23-1 and TRBJ1-3, with D perhaps TRBD1 (6 bases). TRBV23-1 is treated as an ORF (open reading frame) with a function not yet certain. This CDR3 spans 18 amino acids. Trimming cost V 0 bases and J 2 bases, with 17 bases left between them.

The chain is built from TRBV5-4 and TRBJ2-7, with D possibly matching TRBD1 (5 bases). The V and J ends lost 3 bases and 7 bases respectively, with 14 bases between them. The CDR3 contains 13 residues. Germline lookup yields CDR1 SGHNT and CDR2 YYREEE (reference sequence). CDR3 in amino acids: CASSYGAQGEQYF. The CDR3 DNA reads TGTGCCAGCAGCTATGGCGCCCAGGGAGAGCAGTACTTC.

This clone was seen a single time. The chain uses TRBV7-3 and TRBJ2-3, with TRBD2 matching 8 bases. The CDR3 sequence is 14 residues long. Germline V gene data show CDR1 as SGHTA and CDR2 as FQGTGA. V lost 4 bases to trimming and J lost 4 bases; unmatched junction nucleotides: 4. The CDR3 sequence is CASSYSGDADTQYF. For the CDR3, the DNA is TGTGCCAGCAGCTATAGCGGGGACGCAGATACGCAGTATTTT.

The rearrangement uses TRBV18 and TRBJ2-7; 12 nucleotides match TRBD1. V lost 5 bases, J lost 5 bases, and 13 bases stayed unmatched. The CDR3 contains 17 residues. Germline assignment: CDR1 KGHSH and CDR2 LQKENI. The CDR3 nucleotides read TGTGCCAGCTCAACCCAGGAGGGGACAGGGGGCCAGGACGAGCAGTACTTC. Translated, it gives CASSTQEGTGGQDEQYF.